This T cell receptor (beta chain) was documented in a study of OX40 agonist ivuxolimab in advanced cancers. The wider study: Every patient in dose escalation had hepatocellular carcinoma, melanoma, renal cell or head and neck cancer.

CDR3 length: 14 amino acids. Germline CDR1 and CDR2: MNHEY and SMNVEV (reference sequence). V dropped 6 bases and J dropped 3 bases, with 9 bases sitting between them. The repertoire was sequenced with immunoSEQ multiplex PCR; TCRdb's copy has only in-frame clones and lacks some. The table has about 21,000 clones, around 87% seen once. The chain recombines TRBV27 with TRBJ1-6; D call uncertain. Sequencing used CD4+ or CD8+ T cells sorted from blood, obtained in a trial of the OX40 agonist ivuxolimab. This clonotype was sampled from an adult with an advanced solid tumor such as melanoma, head and neck, liver or kidney cancer. CDR3 sequence: CASRPGIYNSPLHF. In DNA form, the CDR3 reads TGTGCCAGCAGGCCCGGCATCTATAATTCACCCCTCCACTTT.